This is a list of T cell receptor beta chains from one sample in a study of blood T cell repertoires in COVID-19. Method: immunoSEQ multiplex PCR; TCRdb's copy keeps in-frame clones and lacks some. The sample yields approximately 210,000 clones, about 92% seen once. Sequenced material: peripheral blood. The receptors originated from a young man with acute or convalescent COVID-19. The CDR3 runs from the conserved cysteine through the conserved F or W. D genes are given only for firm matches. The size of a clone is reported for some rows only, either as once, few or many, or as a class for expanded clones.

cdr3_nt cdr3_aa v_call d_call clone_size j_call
TGTGCTAGTGGTCTCAGGGGAGCGGATACGCAGTATTTT CASGLRGADTQYF TRBV12-5 - - TRBJ2-3
TGTGCCAGCAGCCAAGTCGAATCGGGTGAGCAGTTCTTC CASSQVESGEQFF TRBV3-1/TRBV3-2 - - TRBJ2-1
TGCGCCAGCAGCTTGGAACCCTCCAGAGGGAGGACCGGGGAGCTGTTTTTT CASSLEPSRGRTGELFF TRBV5-1 - - TRBJ2-2
TGTGCCAGCAGCTTGGCGGGACTAGTTTCTACCGGGGAGCTGTTTTTT CASSLAGLVSTGELFF TRBV5-6 TRBD2 - TRBJ2-2
TGTGCCAGCAGTCCGCAGGGAATAAACCGACTCACAGATACGCAGTATTTT CASSPQGINRLTDTQYF TRBV6-6 - - TRBJ2-3
TGTGCCAGCAGCGGTCTTCTCGGGACAGGGGTCCTAAATGAGCAGTTCTTC CASSGLLGTGVLNEQFF TRBV14 TRBD1 - TRBJ2-1
TGTGCCAGCAGCTCGGGTTGGGGAGAGAACATTCAGTACTTC CASSSGWGENIQYF TRBV5-8 - - TRBJ2-4
TGCGCCAGCAGCCAAGATACTAGGACTGGAAAGGGCTACGAGCAGTACTTC CASSQDTRTGKGYEQYF TRBV4-1 - - TRBJ2-7
TGTGCCAGCATTGGGACAGGGGGATTTTCACCCCTCCACTTT CASIGTGGFSPLHF TRBV2 TRBD1 few TRBJ1-6
TGTGCCAGCAGCGTAAGCCCCCTCGCAACTAATGAAAAACTGTTTTTT CASSVSPLATNEKLFF TRBV9 - - TRBJ1-4
TGTGCCAGCTCACACGACCCCAGGAATTACTATGGCTACACCTTC CASSHDPRNYYGYTF TRBV18 - once TRBJ1-2
TGTGCCAGCAGCCAAGGTTTGGGGAGGGAGACCCAGTACTTC CASSQGLGRETQYF TRBV5-4 - - TRBJ2-5
TGCAGTGCTAGTTCTACAGGGGGTAATGAAAAACTGTTTTTT CSASSTGGNEKLFF TRBV20-1 TRBD1 - TRBJ1-4
TGTGCCAGCAGGGTAGACAGTGCAACTAATGAAAAACTGTTTTTT CASRVDSATNEKLFF TRBV6-5 - - TRBJ1-4
TGCGCCAGCAGCTGGGGACAGCCCGTAACTGAAGCTTTCTTT CASSWGQPVTEAFF TRBV5-1 TRBD1 - TRBJ1-1
TGTGCCAGCCACGTCGGGTATACTGAAGCTTTCTTT CASHVGYTEAFF TRBV2 - - TRBJ1-1
TGTGCCAGCAGCCCCGGACAGAGCCCCTACGAGCAGTACTTC CASSPGQSPYEQYF TRBV6-5 - - TRBJ2-7
TGTGCCATCAGTCCGGGACAGGGCCAGACTAACTATGGCTACACCTTC CAISPGQGQTNYGYTF TRBV10-3 TRBD1 once TRBJ1-2
TGTGCTAGCAGCTTTTCGATCGTCCAGGGGCGCTCTGGGGCCAACGTCCTGACTTTC CASSFSIVQGRSGANVLTF TRBV7-7 - - TRBJ2-6
TGTGCCAGCAGTTTTCTACCAATTAGCGGGAGGGGCTACGAGCAGTACTTC CASSFLPISGRGYEQYF TRBV27 TRBD2 - TRBJ2-7
TGCAGCGTCGAGCGGACAGGGGTTTATTTCTTC CSVERTGVYFF TRBV29-1 TRBD1 - TRBJ2-1
TGTGCCAGCAGCTCCAGACACGGGCAGTTCTTC CASSSRHGQFF TRBV9 - - TRBJ2-1
TGTGCCAGCAGTTTATGGTCCAGCGCCGGGGAGCTGTTTTTT CASSLWSSAGELFF TRBV27 - - TRBJ2-2
TGCGCCAGCAGCCCTGGTTGGGACAGGGGCTACAATGAGCAGTTCTTC CASSPGWDRGYNEQFF TRBV5-1 TRBD1 - TRBJ2-1
TGTGCCAGCAGCCAGCAGGACGGCGGGGCCCAGGGGCAGTTCTTC CASSQQDGGAQGQFF TRBV14 - - TRBJ2-1
TGTGCCAGTAGTATTTCACTAGCGCAAACAGATACGCAGTATTTT CASSISLAQTDTQYF TRBV19 TRBD2 - TRBJ2-3
TGCGCCAGCAGTCAGGGACAGGGGATCATGAACACTGAAGCTTTCTTT CASSQGQGIMNTEAFF TRBV10-1 TRBD1 - TRBJ1-1
TGTGCCAGCAGTTTGGGGACAGGGGCCTACAATGAGCAGTTCTTC CASSLGTGAYNEQFF TRBV27 TRBD1 - TRBJ2-1
TGTGCCAGCAGAAGGACTAGCACAGATACGCAGTATTTT CASRRTSTDTQYF TRBV2 - - TRBJ2-3
TGTGCCTGGAGTGTAGGGGGCTACGAGCAGTACTTC CAWSVGGYEQYF TRBV30 - once TRBJ2-7
TGTGCCACCTCCCCGGGGGACTCGACCTATGGCTACACCTTC CATSPGDSTYGYTF TRBV27 - - TRBJ1-2
TGTGCCAGTACGGGCTCGGGACAGGGAGGGCTTGGCACAGATACGCAGTATTTT CASTGSGQGGLGTDTQYF TRBV19 TRBD1 - TRBJ2-3
TGTGCCAGCAGTTGGGACAGCTTATACGAGCAGTACTTC CASSWDSLYEQYF TRBV12-3/TRBV12-4 TRBD1 - TRBJ2-7
TGTGCCAGTAGTACCCGGGACAGGGGGCGCAGGGGGAATCAGCCCCAGCATTTT CASSTRDRGRRGNQPQHF TRBV19 TRBD1 - TRBJ1-5
TGCAGCGTTGAAGTTGCCAGCGGGAGAACAGATACGCAGTATTTT CSVEVASGRTDTQYF TRBV29-1 TRBD2 - TRBJ2-3
TGCGCCAGCGGGGCGGGGACCTACGAGCAGTACTTC CASGAGTYEQYF TRBV10-2 - - TRBJ2-7
TGTGCCAGCAGCCCGCGCGCTAACACTGAAGCTTTCTTT CASSPRANTEAFF TRBV11-2 - - TRBJ1-1